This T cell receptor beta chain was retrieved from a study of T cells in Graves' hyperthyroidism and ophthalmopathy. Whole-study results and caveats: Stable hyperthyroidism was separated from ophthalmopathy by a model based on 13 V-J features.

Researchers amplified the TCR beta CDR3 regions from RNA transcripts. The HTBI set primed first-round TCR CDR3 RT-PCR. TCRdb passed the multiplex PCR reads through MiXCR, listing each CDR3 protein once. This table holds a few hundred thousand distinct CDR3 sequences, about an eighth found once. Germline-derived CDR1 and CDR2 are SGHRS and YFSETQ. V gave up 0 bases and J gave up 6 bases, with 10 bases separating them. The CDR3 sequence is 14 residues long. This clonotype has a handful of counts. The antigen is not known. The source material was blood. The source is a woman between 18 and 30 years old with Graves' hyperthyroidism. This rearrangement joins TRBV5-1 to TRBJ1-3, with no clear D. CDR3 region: CASSLGTNLNTIYF. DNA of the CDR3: TGCGCCAGCAGCTTGGGTACGAATTTAAACACCATATATTTT.